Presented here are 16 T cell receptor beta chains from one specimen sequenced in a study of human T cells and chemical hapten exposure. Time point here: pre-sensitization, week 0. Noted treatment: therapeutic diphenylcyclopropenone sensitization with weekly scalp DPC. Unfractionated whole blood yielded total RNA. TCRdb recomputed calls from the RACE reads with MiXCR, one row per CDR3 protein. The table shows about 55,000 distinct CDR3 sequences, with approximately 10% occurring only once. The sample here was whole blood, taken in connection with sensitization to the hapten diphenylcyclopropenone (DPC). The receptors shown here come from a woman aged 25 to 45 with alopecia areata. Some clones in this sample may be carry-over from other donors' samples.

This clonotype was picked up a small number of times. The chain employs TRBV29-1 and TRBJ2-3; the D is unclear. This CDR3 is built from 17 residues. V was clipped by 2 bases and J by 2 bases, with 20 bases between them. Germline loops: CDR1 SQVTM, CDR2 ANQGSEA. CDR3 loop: CSVEIDPFGYNTDTQYF. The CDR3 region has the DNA TGCAGCGTTGAAATAGACCCCTTTGGCTACAACACAGATACGCAGTATTTT.

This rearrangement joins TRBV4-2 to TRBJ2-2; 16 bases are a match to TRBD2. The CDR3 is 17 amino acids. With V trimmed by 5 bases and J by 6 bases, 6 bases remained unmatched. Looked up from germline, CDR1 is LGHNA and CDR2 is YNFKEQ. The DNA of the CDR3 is TGTGCCAGCAGCTCAAGGGGGACTAGCGGGGGGGCCGGGGAGCTGTTTTTT. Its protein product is CASSSRGTSGGAGELFF.

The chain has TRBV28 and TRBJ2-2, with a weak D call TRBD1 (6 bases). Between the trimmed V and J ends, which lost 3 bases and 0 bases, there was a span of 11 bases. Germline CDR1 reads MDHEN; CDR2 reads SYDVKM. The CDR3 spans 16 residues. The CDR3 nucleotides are TGTGCCAGCAGTTTGGTTGGGGGCCCGAACACCGGGGAGCTGTTTTTT. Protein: CASSLVGGPNTGELFF.

Here the CDR3 DNA reads TGTGCCAGCAGTTACGACGAGGGGACCCCCTGGACGCAGTATTTT. Translating it yields CASSYDEGTPWTQYF. The chain recombines TRBV6-2 or TRBV6-3 with TRBJ2-3; D possibly uses TRBD1 or TRBD2 (5 bases each). Trimming took off 2 bases at V and 9 bases at J, with 18 bases between the two ends. There are 15 residues in the CDR3. From germline, CDR1 is MNHEY and CDR2 SVGEGT.

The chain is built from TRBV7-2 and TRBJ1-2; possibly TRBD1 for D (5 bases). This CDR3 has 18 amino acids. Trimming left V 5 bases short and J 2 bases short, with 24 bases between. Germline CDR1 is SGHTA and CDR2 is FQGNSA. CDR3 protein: CASSGDRETTRSNYGYTF. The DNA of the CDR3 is TGTGCCAGCAGCGGGGACCGAGAAACCACCAGATCGAACTATGGCTACACCTTC.

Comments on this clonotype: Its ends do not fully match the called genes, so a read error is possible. Here the CDR3 DNA reads TGTGCCAGTAGTATAGATGGGTCAAGAGGCTATGGCGACACCTTC. This gives the protein CASSIDGSRGYGDTF. This sequence joins TRBV19 and TRBJ1-2; D ambiguous. The CDR3 is made up of 15 amino acids. Germline V gene data show CDR1 as LNHDA and CDR2 as SQIVND (reference sequence).

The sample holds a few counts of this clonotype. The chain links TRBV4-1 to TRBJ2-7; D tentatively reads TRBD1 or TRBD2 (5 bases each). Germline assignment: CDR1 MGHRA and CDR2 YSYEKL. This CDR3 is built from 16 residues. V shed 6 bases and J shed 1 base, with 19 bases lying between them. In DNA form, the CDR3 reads TGCGCCAGCAGACGGAGCCAAGAGGGGCCATCCTACGAGCAGTACTTC. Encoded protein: CASRRSQEGPSYEQYF.

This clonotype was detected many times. CDR3 DNA: TGTGCCAGCAGAGAGGGCGGGGGGGCAGAGACCCAGTACTTC. As protein: CASREGGGAETQYF. The rearrangement uses TRBV27 and TRBJ2-5, with 9 bases lining up with TRBD2. V lost 6 bases to trimming and J lost 4 bases; unmatched junction nucleotides: 6. The CDR3 runs to 14 residues. Germline lookup yields CDR1 MNHEY and CDR2 SMNVEV (reference sequence).

In DNA, the CDR3 is TGTGCCAGCTCACCACAGACTGGAGGGGGCAGCTCCTACGAGCAGTACTTC. This encodes CASSPQTGGGSSYEQYF. The chain employs TRBV18 and TRBJ2-7, with D possibly matching TRBD1 (7 bases). The CDR3 totals 17 residues. V was clipped by 1 base and J by 0 bases, with 16 bases between them. Germline loops: CDR1 KGHSH, CDR2 LQKENI.

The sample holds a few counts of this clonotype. This chain's CDR3 is CASSYPDPRVKTQYF. CDR3 in DNA: TGTGCCAGCAGTTACCCGGACCCCAGGGTAAAGACCCAGTACTTC. The chain couples TRBV6-6 to TRBJ2-5; maybe TRBD1 (5 bases). Germline V gives CDR1 MNHNY, CDR2 SVGAGI (reference sequence). The CDR3 has 15 amino acids. V lost 2 bases to trimming and J lost 6 bases, with 16 bases between them.

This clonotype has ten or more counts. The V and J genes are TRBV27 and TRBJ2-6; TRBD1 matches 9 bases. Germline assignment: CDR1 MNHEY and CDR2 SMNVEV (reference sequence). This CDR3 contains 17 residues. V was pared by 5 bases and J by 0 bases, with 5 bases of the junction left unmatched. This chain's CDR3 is CASSTGTGSSGANVLTF. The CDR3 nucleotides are TGTGCCAGCAGTACTGGGACAGGGAGCTCTGGGGCCAACGTCCTGACTTTC.

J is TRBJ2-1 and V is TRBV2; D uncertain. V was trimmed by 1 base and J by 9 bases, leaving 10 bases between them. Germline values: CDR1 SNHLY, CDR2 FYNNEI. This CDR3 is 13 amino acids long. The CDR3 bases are TGTGCCAGCAGTGAAGGCCTTTGGGGTGAGCAGTTCTTC. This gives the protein CASSEGLWGEQFF.

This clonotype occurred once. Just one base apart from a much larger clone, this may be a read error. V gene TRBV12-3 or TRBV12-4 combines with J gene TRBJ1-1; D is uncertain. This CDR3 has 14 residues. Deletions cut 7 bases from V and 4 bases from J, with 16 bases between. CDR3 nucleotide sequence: TGTGCCAGCACCCTGGGGAGGCGGGGCACTGAAGCTTTCTTT. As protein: CASTLGRRGTEAFF.

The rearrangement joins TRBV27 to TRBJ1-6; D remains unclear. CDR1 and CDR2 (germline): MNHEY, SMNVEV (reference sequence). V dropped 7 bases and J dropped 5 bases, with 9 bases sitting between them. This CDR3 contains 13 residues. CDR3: CASTTRNNSPLHF. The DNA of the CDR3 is TGTGCCAGCACCACACGAAATAATTCACCCCTCCACTTT.

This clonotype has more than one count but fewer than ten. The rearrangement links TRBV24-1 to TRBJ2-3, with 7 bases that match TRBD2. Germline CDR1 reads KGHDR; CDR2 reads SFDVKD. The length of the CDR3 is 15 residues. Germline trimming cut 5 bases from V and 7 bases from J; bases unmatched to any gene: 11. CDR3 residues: CATSAQRGPWNTQYF. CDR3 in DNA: TGTGCCACCAGTGCTCAGCGGGGCCCATGGAATACGCAGTATTTT.

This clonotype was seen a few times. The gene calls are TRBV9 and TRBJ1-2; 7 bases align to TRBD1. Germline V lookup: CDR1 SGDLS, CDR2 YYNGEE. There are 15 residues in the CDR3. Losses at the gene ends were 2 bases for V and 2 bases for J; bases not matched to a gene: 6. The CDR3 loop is CASSVGTARNYGYTF. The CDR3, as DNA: TGTGCCAGCAGCGTGGGGACAGCGAGGAACTATGGCTACACCTTC.